Listed here are 28 T cell receptor beta chains from one sample, sequenced in a study of Graves' ophthalmopathy and Graves' hyperthyroidism. The sequenced template was RNA, covering the TCR beta CDR3 region. HTBI-primed RT-PCR formed the first round, and a multiplex PCR formed the second. One entry per CDR3 protein results from TCRdb running MiXCR on the multiplex PCR reads. Found here are 500,000 to 600,000 distinct CDR3 sequences, 35% to 45% of them singletons; the top ten hold about 4.1%. The sequencing input was peripheral blood or thyroid tissue (not recorded which). The origin of the receptors is an adult man with Graves' hyperthyroidism.

In its sample, this clonotype was seen many times. The chain couples TRBV7-2 to TRBJ2-7, with TRBD2 identical over 15 bases. Trimming cost V 3 bases and J 7 bases; bases outside gene matches: 4. Germline lookup yields CDR1 SGHTA and CDR2 FQGNSA. The CDR3 runs 15 residues. The CDR3 protein is CASSLGTSGRNEQYF. In DNA, the CDR3 is TGTGCCAGCAGCTTGGGGACTAGCGGGAGGAATGAGCAGTACTTC.

CDR3 sequence reads: CASETTGTGEGEQYF. CDR3 sequence (DNA): TGCGCCAGCGAAACCACCGGGACAGGGGAGGGAGAGCAGTACTTC. V gene TRBV5-1 combines with J gene TRBJ2-7, with 10 positions matching TRBD1. Germline trimming cut 7 bases from V and 7 bases from J; bases unmatched to any gene: 14. The CDR3 extends over 15 amino acids. CDR1 and CDR2 from the germline V gene are SGHRS and YFSETQ.

With regard to this clonotype: With a much larger clone just one base away, this may be a read error. The chain recombines TRBV12-3 or TRBV12-4 with TRBJ2-5; D is perhaps TRBD1 (5 bases). This CDR3 is built from 15 residues. Trimming stripped 6 bases from V and 1 base from J, with 15 bases between. Written as DNA, the CDR3 is TGTGCCAGCAGCGTGACCTGGGGCCCCCAAGAGACCCAGTACTTC. Amino acids: CASSVTWGPQETQYF.

For this clonotype: Given a much more abundant clone one base away, this may be a read error. V is TRBV7-9 and J is TRBJ2-5; D is undetermined. The CDR3 sequence is 17 residues long. V lost 1 base and J 5 bases, leaving 20 bases between the germline ends. Germline values: CDR1 SEHNR, CDR2 FQNEAQ (reference sequence). This chain's CDR3 is CASSLEGFWAQTETQYF. DNA for the CDR3: TGTGCCAGCAGCTTAGAGGGTTTTTGGGCCCAAACGGAGACCCAGTACTTC.

This clonotype was seen ten or more times. This sequence joins TRBV19 and TRBJ1-1; D remains ambiguous. The germline V gene has CDR1 LNHDA and CDR2 SQIVND (reference sequence). V was clipped by 3 bases and J by 3 bases, with 11 bases between them. This CDR3 contains 14 residues. The CDR3 region has the DNA TGTGCCAGTAGTATCACCTCACTGGACACTGAAGCTTTCTTT. This gives the protein CASSITSLDTEAFF.

Of note for this clonotype: Possible read error: a much larger clone is one base away. The chain recombines TRBV7-4 with TRBJ2-7; 7 bases fit TRBD1. CDR3 size: 15 residues. J was trimmed by 1 base and V by 8 bases; bases with no gene match: 11. Germline V gene sequence: CDR1 SGHVT, CDR2 SQSDAQ. The chain's CDR3 is CASGDPGQTSYEQYF. The CDR3 region has the DNA TGTGCCAGCGGCGACCCGGGACAGACATCCTACGAGCAGTACTTC.

Remarks on this clonotype: A read error may account for a junction end that differs from germline. The V call is TRBV29-1, the J call TRBJ1-1; no reliable D call. CDR1 and CDR2 from the germline V gene are SQVTM and ANQGSEA. This CDR3 comprises 13 residues. The DNA for the CDR3 is TGCGGCGTTGAGGCAGACATGAACACTGAAGCTTTCTTT. Protein product: CGVEADMNTEAFF. Based on the CDR3 plus reference TRBV29-1 and TRBJ1-1, the full variable domain is SAVISQKPSRDICQRGTSLTIQCQVDSQVTMMFWYRQQPGQSLTLIATANQGSEATYESGFVIDKFPISRPNLTFSTLTVSNMSPEDSSIYLCGVEADMNTEAFFGQGTRLTVV.

This clonotype was detected ten times or more. V is TRBV4-2 and J is TRBJ2-7, with D uncertain. The CDR3 runs to 13 residues. In germline, CDR1 is LGHNA, CDR2 YNFKEQ. Trimming removed 1 base at V and 4 bases at J, with 8 bases between. As DNA, the CDR3 is TGTGCCAGCAGCCAAGTAGGCCTATACGAGCAGTACTTC. Protein product: CASSQVGLYEQYF.

The V gene is TRBV20-1, the J gene TRBJ2-3; TRBD2 matches at 8 bases. CDR1 is DFQATT and CDR2 is SNEGSKA in the germline V gene (reference sequence). The junction had 10 bases not matched to a gene; V was cut back by 8 bases and J by 3 bases. This CDR3 is 14 amino acids long. The CDR3 is CSPESGSKTDTQYF. CDR3 in DNA: TGCAGTCCTGAAAGCGGGAGTAAAACAGATACGCAGTATTTT.

The chain employs TRBV10-3 and TRBJ2-7; 7 nucleotides match TRBD1. The germline V gene has CDR1 ENHRY and CDR2 SYGVKD. The CDR3 is 15 residues long. The V and J ends lost 10 bases and 5 bases, in that order; junction bases with no gene match: 17. The CDR3 sequence is CASRQGHGGVHEQYF. The CDR3 nucleotides are TGTGCCAGCAGACAGGGACATGGAGGCGTCCACGAGCAGTACTTC.

This clonotype came up many times. The chain carries TRBV12-3 or TRBV12-4 and TRBJ2-7, with D unclear. The CDR3 spans 11 residues. V was pared by 4 bases and J by 7 bases, with 8 bases between. CDR3 sequence reads: CASSSQKEQYF. The CDR3 nucleotides are TGTGCCAGCAGTTCCCAGAAGGAGCAGTACTTC.

This clonotype has ten or more counts. The CDR3 loop is CASSAVGYEQYF. Written as DNA, the CDR3 is TGTGCCAGCAGCGCAGTAGGATACGAGCAGTACTTC. V and J are TRBV7-2 and TRBJ2-7; D gene unclear. The CDR3 runs 12 residues. Germline loops: CDR1 SGHTA, CDR2 FQGNSA. Trimming stripped 5 bases from V and 4 bases from J, with 9 bases between.

CDR3 region: CASSQTGGYNEQFF. The CDR3, as DNA: TGTGCCAGCAGCCAGACAGGAGGCTACAATGAGCAGTTCTTC. This chain connects TRBV7-3 to TRBJ2-7, with a tentative D call TRBD1 (6 bases). The J call may be wrong; the DNA end is better matched by TRBJ2-1. CDR1 is SGHTA and CDR2 is FQGTGA in the germline V gene. This CDR3 region has 14 residues.

The chain has TRBV20-1 and TRBJ1-1, with D perhaps TRBD1 (5 bases). The CDR3 totals 19 residues. Germline V lookup: CDR1 DFQATT, CDR2 SNEGSKA (reference sequence). V lost 6 bases and J 0 bases, leaving 29 bases between the germline ends. CDR3 loop: CSATGLAGDYHSMNTEAFF. The CDR3 DNA follows: TGCAGTGCGACGGGACTAGCGGGGGATTATCATAGCATGAACACTGAAGCTTTCTTT.

The table lists this clonotype with many counts. The V call is TRBV19, the J call TRBJ1-1; 8 positions agree with TRBD1. CDR3 length equals 14 residues. Germline loops: CDR1 LNHDA, CDR2 SQIVND (reference sequence). The V gene end was trimmed by 7 bases and the J gene end by 0 bases; junction bases not matched to a gene: 4. This CDR3 reads CASTRQGMNTEAFF. The CDR3 bases are TGTGCCAGTACCCGACAGGGGATGAACACTGAAGCTTTCTTT.

Concerning this clonotype: Just one base apart from a much larger clone, this may be a read error. The chain recombines TRBV7-2 with TRBJ2-5; 11 bases match TRBD1. Germline V gene lookup returns CDR1 SGHTA and CDR2 FQGNSA. The junction had 3 bases not matched to a gene; V was cut back by 8 bases and J by 1 base. This CDR3 comprises 14 residues. The CDR3 spells CASVGTGGQETQYF. Here the CDR3 DNA reads TGTGCCAGCGTGGGGACAGGGGGCCAAGAGACCCAGTACTTC.

This clonotype has ten or more counts. The J gene is TRBJ2-1, the V gene TRBV20-1; a weak D match, TRBD1 (6 bases). The CDR3 loop spans 15 amino acids. The germline V gene has CDR1 DFQATT and CDR2 SNEGSKA (reference sequence). Trimming stripped 1 base from V and 0 bases from J, with 10 bases between. The CDR3 DNA follows: TGCAGTGCTAGAGGACAGGCCAGCTCCTACAATGAGCAGTTCTTC. Translating it yields CSARGQASSYNEQFF.

The V and J genes are TRBV7-8 and TRBJ2-6, with 11 bases that match TRBD2. This CDR3 is 19 amino acids long. CDR1 is SGHVS and CDR2 is FQNEAQ in the germline V gene. Trimming at V came to 5 bases and at J to 1 base, leaving 10 bases not matched to a gene. The CDR3 coding sequence is TGTGCCAGCAGCCTCCAGACTAGCGGGATTTCTTCTGGGGCCAACGTCCTGACTTTC. Its translation: CASSLQTSGISSGANVLTF.

The chain combines TRBV7-9 with TRBJ2-3, with D perhaps matching TRBD1 (8 bases). Germline-derived CDR1 and CDR2 are SEHNR and FQNEAQ (reference sequence). The V end was cut by 5 bases, the J end by 1 base, with 22 bases between. This CDR3 is built from 18 residues. The CDR3 protein is CASSAIRSGTGRTDTQYF. The CDR3 DNA follows: TGTGCCAGCAGCGCCATCCGGAGCGGGACAGGCCGCACAGATACGCAGTATTTT.

A few counts support this clonotype. V usage is TRBV27 and J usage is TRBJ2-7; 7 bases fit TRBD1. Germline lookup yields CDR1 MNHEY and CDR2 SMNVEV (reference sequence). CDR3 length equals 12 residues. J was trimmed by 4 bases and V by 6 bases; bases with no gene match: 3. The CDR3, as DNA: TGTGCCAGCAGGCAGGGGGAGTACGAGCAGTACTTC. This encodes CASRQGEYEQYF.

As to this clonotype: This could be a read error, since a much larger clone is one nucleotide away. J is TRBJ1-2 and V is TRBV7-2, with D uncertain. The CDR3 spans 15 residues. Per germline, CDR1 SGHTA and CDR2 FQGNSA. V was cut by 4 bases and J by 4 bases, with 16 bases left in between. CDR3 DNA: TGTGCCAGCAGCTCTTGGACGAGCATAATCTATGGCTACACCTTC. Its translation is CASSSWTSIIYGYTF.

This chain joins TRBV5-1 and TRBJ1-5, with 9 nucleotides matching TRBD1. J was trimmed by 6 bases and V by 3 bases; bases with no gene match: 10. The CDR3 length is 16 residues. Germline CDR1 SGHRS, CDR2 YFSETQ. The CDR3 here is CASSSGDRVIFQPQHF. In nucleotides, the CDR3 is TGCGCCAGCAGCTCGGGGGACAGGGTCATATTTCAGCCCCAGCATTTT. Full variable domain (outside the CDR3, taken from reference TRBV5-1 and TRBJ1-5): KAGVTQTPRYLIKTRGQQVTLSCSPISGHRSVSWYQQTPGQGLQFLFEYFSETQRNKGNFPGRFSGRQFSNSRSEMNVSTLELGDSALYLCASSSGDRVIFQPQHFGDGTRLSIL.

The chain is built from TRBV15 and TRBJ1-5; TRBD1 matches at 9 bases. CDR1 and CDR2 from the germline V gene are LNHNV and YYDKDF (reference sequence). The ends lost 5 bases at V and 1 base at J; junction bases unmatched: 3. CDR3 length: 15 residues. The CDR3 region is CATSETGGSNQPQHF. In DNA form, the CDR3 reads TGTGCCACCAGCGAGACAGGGGGGAGCAATCAGCCCCAGCATTTT.

V is TRBV29-1 and J is TRBJ1-6; tentative D call: TRBD1 (5 bases). The CDR3 length is 12 residues. V was shortened by 6 bases and J by 9 bases, with 12 bases between the two germline ends. Germline V gene data show CDR1 as SQVTM and CDR2 as ANQGSEA. DNA of the CDR3: TGCAGCGTAGGTGACAGTACTTCACCCCTCCACTTT. This codes for CSVGDSTSPLHF.

Ten or more counts support this clonotype. V usage is TRBV5-8 and J usage is TRBJ2-5; 10 bases fit TRBD2. In germline, CDR1 is SGHTS, CDR2 YDEGEE. This CDR3 is built from 15 residues. After removal of 4 bases from V and 5 bases from J, the junction contained 8 bases not matched to a gene. CDR3 sequence: CASSTLAGGWETQYF. The CDR3, as DNA: TGTGCCAGCAGCACCTTAGCGGGAGGATGGGAGACCCAGTACTTC. Combining the CDR3 with reference TRBV5-8 and TRBJ2-5 gives the whole variable domain EAGVTQSPTHLIKTRGQQATLRCSPISGHTSVYWYQQALGLGLQFLLWYDEGEERNRGNFPPRFSGRQFPNYSSELNVNALELEDSALYLCASSTLAGGWETQYFGPGTRLLVL.

There are many counts of this clonotype. This chain connects TRBV5-1 to TRBJ2-7; 13 nucleotides align to TRBD2. Germline V gives CDR1 SGHRS, CDR2 YFSETQ. This CDR3 comprises 15 residues. V shed 4 bases, J shed 6 bases, and the junction held 7 bases outside the gene matches. CDR3 sequence: CASSPGLAGAREQYF. The CDR3 nucleotides read TGCGCCAGCAGCCCCGGACTAGCGGGAGCGCGCGAGCAGTACTTC.

This clonotype was counted ten times or more. This chain joins TRBV7-6 and TRBJ2-7; D remains ambiguous. Trimming pared 2 bases from V and 2 bases from J, leaving 10 bases between. Looked up from germline, CDR1 is SGHVS and CDR2 is FNYEAQ. The CDR3 covers 14 residues. CDR3 residues: CASSLSPGTYEQYF. The CDR3 nucleotides read TGTGCCAGCAGCTTAAGTCCAGGCACCTACGAGCAGTACTTC.

V usage is TRBV29-1 and J usage is TRBJ2-5; D call uncertain. V lost 8 bases, J lost 2 bases, and 15 bases lay in between. The CDR3 has 13 amino acids. The germline gives CDR1 SQVTM, CDR2 ANQGSEA. For the CDR3, the DNA is TGCAGCTTAGCCTCGCTGAGTCAAGAGACCCAGTACTTC. The encoded protein is CSLASLSQETQYF.